This T cell receptor (beta chain) was documented in a study of blood T cell repertoires in COVID-19. Across the whole study: Sites in the United States, Italy and Spain provided acute and convalescent COVID-19 samples. From T cells, B-cell-depleted T cells, or PBMCs came the material, which was cDNA or gDNA.

Original handling: Counts of nucleated cells, estimated from reference gene primer amplification, were obtained. Using immunoSEQ multiplex PCR, the repertoire was profiled, and TCRdb retains in-frame clones only, with some absent. V and J calls and clone size are as listed in that table; D and trimming were resolved from the DNA. Of under 80,000 clones in the sample, about 88% are singletons; the top ten hold 1.4%. Germline V gene data show CDR1 as LGHNA and CDR2 as YNFKEQ. The CDR3 length is 15 residues. V dropped 0 bases and J dropped 0 bases, with 6 bases sitting between them. The sequence derives from a human donor in a cohort sampled during active COVID-19. The rearrangement links TRBV4-2 to TRBJ2-4; D is possibly TRBD1 (5 bases). Material for sequencing was peripheral blood. CDR3 bases: TGTGCCAGCAGCCAAGATAGGGGAGCCAAAAACATTCAGTACTTC. It encodes CASSQDRGAKNIQYF.